The rows below give T cell receptor beta chains drawn from one sample of a study of identical twins. TCRdb fed the 5' RACE reads into MiXCR, producing one record per CDR3 protein. The table lists some 1,600,000 distinct CDR3 sequences, about 30% of them singletons, with about 0.27% in the top ten. The material sequenced was cord blood. The receptors stem from a newborn girl in good health. The conserved cysteine and the conserved F or W are not part of the CDR3 here. A D gene is named only where the DNA matches it firmly. Not all rows give a size; the values are once, few, many and, for expanded clones, a class.

.	.	TRBJ1-2	TRBV10-3	AIRADRLYGYT
many	TRBD2	TRBJ2-1	TRBV5-1	ASSLGDPGRALGEQF
many	TRBD2	TRBJ2-1	TRBV24-1	ATSEPLPSGRAGYNEQF
many	.	TRBJ2-5	TRBV5-1	ASSSSSGETQY
few	TRBD2	TRBJ2-7	TRBV27	ASSISGGTSYEQY
.	TRBD1	TRBJ1-2	TRBV19	ASMRQGGGYT
.	TRBD1	TRBJ1-4	TRBV28	ASSPFDRGREKLF
.	TRBD2	TRBJ2-7	TRBV27	ASSFGRNSYEQY
few	.	TRBJ1-4	TRBV5-1	ASSLRDATNEKLF
once	TRBD2	TRBJ2-4	TRBV4-1	ASSQGGASGRKNIQY
few	.	TRBJ1-2	TRBV9	ATSVVGDYGYT
few	.	TRBJ1-1	TRBV5-1	ASSLVGAVNTEAF
few	.	TRBJ1-4	TRBV20-1	SAFPAGTSNEKLF
many	.	TRBJ1-2	TRBV6-5	ASSYQGYGYT
.	.	TRBJ1-2	TRBV16	ASSQGSDSYGYT
few	.	TRBJ2-1	TRBV25-1	ASSWVFNEQF
.	TRBD2	TRBJ2-5	TRBV11-2	ASSLIRGRTSGGVYNEQY
few	.	TRBJ1-5	TRBV6-2/TRBV6-3	ASKPGAGGNQPQH
few	.	TRBJ1-1	TRBV7-9	ASSFGETEAF
many	.	TRBJ2-3	TRBV7-2	ASSLGLFTDTQY
few	TRBD1	TRBJ2-1	TRBV9	ASRGQDIYNEQF
.	.	TRBJ1-1	TRBV12-5	ASGLVLGGGLNTEAF
few	TRBD1	TRBJ1-1	TRBV5-1	ASSKQGFEAF
.	.	TRBJ1-2	TRBV6-5	AGSYSVSQKGGYT
.	.	TRBJ1-6	TRBV28	ASSSSRAPFYNSPLH
many	.	TRBJ2-3	TRBV10-3	AIAAFLTDTQY
.	TRBD2	TRBJ2-2	TRBV3-1	ASSQDLLGLAPNTGELF
few	.	TRBJ2-7	TRBV3-1	ASSQDRGIGYEQY
.	TRBD1	TRBJ1-4	TRBV28	ASSLPQTRDSEKLF
.	.	TRBJ2-3	TRBV28	ASSFQRPSADTQY
.	.	TRBJ2-7	TRBV4-1	ASPLLTTGYYEQY
few	TRBD2	TRBJ2-3	TRBV5-1	ASSTLAGDTQY
.	TRBD2	TRBJ2-5	TRBV20-1	SASGGLAGREQY
.	.	TRBJ1-5	TRBV2	ASTGELTGQPQH
.	.	TRBJ2-2	TRBV4-1	ASSQVSAGLNTGELF
few	TRBD1	TRBJ2-1	TRBV19	ASSIGGGAYNEQF
.	.	TRBJ2-7	TRBV27	VSSWTGSYEQY
few	TRBD1	TRBJ2-1	TRBV5-1	ASSLNQGAANEQF
.	.	TRBJ1-2	TRBV12-3/TRBV12-4	ASTIPRYGYT
.	.	TRBJ1-2	TRBV12-3/TRBV12-4	TSRDYGYT
.	.	TRBJ2-5	TRBV27	ASSLSRQVPREQY
.	TRBD2	TRBJ2-1	TRBV20-1	SARRREGDNEQF
few	.	TRBJ1-5	TRBV12-3/TRBV12-4	ASSVRGQPQH
.	.	TRBJ2-3	TRBV6-1	ASREGHQAPDTQY
few	.	TRBJ1-4	TRBV5-1	ASSLAGFGSNEKLF
many	.	TRBJ1-5	TRBV12-3/TRBV12-4	ASSLGGTSNQPQH
few	.	.	TRBV20-1	SAERGDYEQY
once	.	TRBJ2-1	TRBV9	ASSAVQEPSYNEQF
.	.	TRBJ2-5	TRBV4-2	ASSQEGEPQETQY
few	.	TRBJ1-1	TRBV5-1	ASSLATRAQKGDIGHEAF
.	TRBD2	.	TRBV20-1	SARDRTGGDEQY
.	TRBD2	TRBJ2-5	TRBV6-1	ASSRSSGRPGYNEQY
.	TRBD2	TRBJ2-4	TRBV6-6	ASSYWGLAGAKNIQY
few	TRBD2	TRBJ2-5	TRBV4-2	ASSQDLASGTKEETQY
.	.	TRBJ2-5	TRBV10-3	AISEGDLGAQY
.	TRBD1	.	TRBV5-4	ASSGIGQGGETQY
.	.	TRBJ2-1	TRBV14	ASSLQTVSYNEQF
.	TRBD2	TRBJ2-3	TRBV6-6	ASSFLAGTSGGDTQY
few	TRBD1	TRBJ1-1	TRBV4-1	ASSQGTGGEAEAF
many	TRBD2	TRBJ2-4	TRBV28	ASSPGLADRALAKNIQY